The 12 T cell receptor beta chains given below trace back to one sample, sequenced in a study of PD-L1 blockade in urothelial cancer. Method: immunoSEQ multiplex PCR; TCRdb's copy keeps in-frame clones and lacks some. The data contain 50,000 or so clones, roughly 82% of them singletons. The specimen comprised PBMCs, sampled around atezolizumab (anti-PD-L1) treatment. The receptor set was obtained from a man between 65 and 79 years old with urothelial cancer.

The rearrangement uses TRBV4-1 and TRBJ2-2; maybe TRBD2 (6 bases). Trimming took off 0 bases at V and 6 bases at J, with 17 bases between the two ends. Germline CDR1 and CDR2: MGHRA and YSYEKL. The CDR3 contains 17 residues. CDR3 in amino acids: CASSQDPSSVFPGELFF. CDR3 DNA: TGCGCCAGCAGCCAAGATCCGTCTAGCGTTTTCCCCGGGGAGCTGTTTTTT.

This chain uses TRBV5-1 with TRBJ1-4; 8 nucleotides line up with TRBD1. V lost 4 bases and J lost 7; bases outside the gene matches: 6. Germline assignment: CDR1 SGHRS and CDR2 YFSETQ. The CDR3 consists of 14 residues. The CDR3 here is CASSRTGSGEKLFF. The DNA for the CDR3 is TGCGCCAGCAGCCGGACAGGGTCGGGTGAAAAACTGTTTTTT. Variable domain in full (rest from reference TRBV5-1 and TRBJ1-4): KAGVTQTPRYLIKTRGQQVTLSCSPISGHRSVSWYQQTPGQGLQFLFEYFSETQRNKGNFPGRFSGRQFSNSRSEMNVSTLELGDSALYLCASSRTGSGEKLFFGSGTQLSVL.

The chain is built from TRBV5-6 and TRBJ1-2, with D uncertain. Trimming removed 1 base at V and 0 bases at J, with 10 bases between. CDR3 length: 15 residues. The germline gives CDR1 SGHDT, CDR2 YYEEEE. The DNA for the CDR3 is TGTGCCAGCAGCTTGCTGAGCACCACTAACTATGGCTACACCTTC. Encoded protein: CASSLLSTTNYGYTF.

A single count supports this clone. The genes are TRBV15 and TRBJ2-1; TRBD2 matches at 13 bases. The CDR3 spans 16 residues. The J segment lost 9 bases and the V segment lost 3 bases, leaving 8 bases of the junction unmatched. Germline-derived CDR1 and CDR2 are LNHNV and YYDKDF (reference sequence). CDR3 region: CATSRGLAGNPREQFF. CDR3 sequence (DNA): TGTGCCACCAGCAGGGGACTAGCGGGAAACCCTCGTGAGCAGTTCTTC.

The rearrangement links TRBV28 to TRBJ1-1, with 8 positions matching TRBD1. This CDR3 comprises 16 residues. With 5 bases clipped from V and 1 base from J, the junction kept 9 bases outside the gene matches. From germline, CDR1 is MDHEN and CDR2 SYDVKM. The CDR3: CASSGPQGARNTEAFF. The CDR3 DNA is TGTGCCAGCAGTGGGCCGCAGGGGGCGAGGAACACTGAAGCTTTCTTT.

The CDR3 coding sequence is TGTGCCAGCAGTGACTCGGGACTAGCGGGAGTCGGTGAGCAGTTCTTC. This translates into CASSDSGLAGVGEQFF. J is TRBJ2-1 and V is TRBV6-4, with 14 positions matching TRBD2. CDR1 and CDR2 (germline): MRHNA, SNTAGT. The V gene end was trimmed by 0 bases and the J gene end by 9 bases; junction bases not matched to a gene: 4. The CDR3 spans 16 residues.

The chain has TRBV5-1 and TRBJ2-5; TRBD1 agrees at 7 bases. This CDR3 has 14 residues. The V segment lost 4 bases and the J segment 5 bases; nucleotides outside the gene matches: 8. Germline loops: CDR1 SGHRS, CDR2 YFSETQ. The DNA of the CDR3 is TGCGCCAGCAGCCCACAGGGGTCGGGCGAGACCCAGTACTTC. Its protein is CASSPQGSGETQYF.

This chain connects TRBV28 to TRBJ2-7; 14 bases are shared with TRBD2. CDR3 length: 14 amino acids. Germline-derived CDR1 and CDR2 are MDHEN and SYDVKM. The junction had 3 bases not matched to a gene; V was cut back by 3 bases and J by 8 bases. The CDR3, as DNA: TGTGCCAGCAGTTTGGGACTAGCGGGAGTCAAGCAGTACTTC. Amino acid sequence: CASSLGLAGVKQYF.

This sequence joins TRBV29-1 and TRBJ2-1; D is unresolved. Trimming left V 2 bases short and J 3 bases short, with 11 bases between. This CDR3 has 14 amino acids. Germline lookup yields CDR1 SQVTM and CDR2 ANQGSEA. The CDR3 DNA follows: TGCAGCGTTGAATTTGGTACAGACTACAATGAGCAGTTCTTC. Translation gives CSVEFGTDYNEQFF.

J is TRBJ2-2 and V is TRBV7-8; possibly TRBD2 for D (6 bases). The germline V gene encodes CDR1 SGHVS and CDR2 FQNEAQ. Trimming shortened V by 6 bases and J by 1 base, and 27 bases separated the two germline ends. CDR3 length: 20 amino acids. CDR3 sequence (DNA): TGTGCCAGCAGTTCTTTTCTTATGTTGAGCGGAGGGATGAACACCGGGGAGCTGTTTTTT. Encoded protein: CASSSFLMLSGGMNTGELFF.

This clone was recorded only once. This rearrangement joins TRBV7-9 to TRBJ2-2, with no clear D. CDR3 length: 13 amino acids. From germline, CDR1 is SEHNR and CDR2 FQNEAQ (reference sequence). Trimming left V 2 bases short and J 4 bases short, with 5 bases between. The CDR3 loop reads CASSLYSTGELFF. CDR3 nucleotides: TGTGCCAGCAGCTTATATAGCACCGGGGAGCTGTTTTTT.

J is TRBJ2-5 and V is TRBV30; D may be TRBD2 (6 bases). CDR3 size: 13 residues. Trimming took off 5 bases at V and 5 bases at J, with 15 bases between the two ends. CDR1 GTSNPN and CDR2 SVGIG come from the germline V gene (reference sequence). CDR3 nucleotides: TGTGCCTGGGGGTTGGGAGGAGATGAGACCCAGTACTTC. Its protein product is CAWGLGGDETQYF.